A single sample is the source of the 28 T cell receptor beta chains below, sequenced in a study of T-cell reconstitution after alpha-beta-depleted transplantation in children. The authors prepared the TCRbeta library with unique molecular identifiers. TCRdb re-analysed the PCR reads in MiXCR, keeping a single row per CDR3 protein. Of around 600,000 distinct CDR3 sequences detected, about 21% appear once; the ten largest clones hold less than 15%. Sample: PBMCs, mostly from graft donor cells, taken 360 days after TCRalphabeta/CD19-depleted stem cell transplant. The receptors shown here come from a boy less than two years old who had a stem cell transplant for acute myeloid leukemia, so the T cells may come from the graft donor.

This clonotype was picked up many times. The J gene is TRBJ1-2, the V gene TRBV12-3 or TRBV12-4; maybe TRBD1 (5 bases). The length of the CDR3 is 14 residues. V lost 6 bases and J lost 0, with 11 bases in between. The CDR3 DNA is TGTGCCAGCAGCCATCTGGGGGCTAACTATGGCTACACCTTC. It encodes CASSHLGANYGYTF.

In DNA form, the CDR3 reads TGCGCCAGCAGCTTTGGAGCCGGGACAGGGGTCACAGATACGCAGTATTTT. Residues: CASSFGAGTGVTDTQYF. The J gene is TRBJ2-3, the V gene TRBV5-1; 10 nucleotides match TRBD1. The J segment lost 2 bases and the V segment lost 2 bases, leaving 8 bases of the junction unmatched. This CDR3 spans 17 amino acids. CDR1 SGHRS and CDR2 YFSETQ come from the germline V gene. Drawing the rest from reference TRBV5-1 and TRBJ2-3, the complete variable domain is KAGVTQTPRYLIKTRGQQVTLSCSPISGHRSVSWYQQTPGQGLQFLFEYFSETQRNKGNFPGRFSGRQFSNSRSEMNVSTLELGDSALYLCASSFGAGTGVTDTQYFGPGTRLTVL.

The rearrangement uses TRBV2 and TRBJ1-6, with D uncertain. CDR1 and CDR2 (germline): SNHLY, FYNNEI. The CDR3 covers 14 residues. Trimming took 1 base from V and 11 from J, leaving 12 bases between them. Here the CDR3 DNA reads TGTGCCAGCAGTGAAGGGGGTAGGAATCCACCCCTCCACTTT. Amino acid sequence: CASSEGGRNPPLHF. The full variable domain, with the rest looked up from reference TRBV2 and TRBJ1-6, is EPEVTQTPSHQVTQMGQEVILRCVPISNHLYFYWYRQILGQKVEFLVSFYNNEISEKSEIFDDQFSVERPDGSNFTLKIRSTKLEDSAMYFCASSEGGRNPPLHFGNGTRLTVT.

This clonotype turned up a few times. This rearrangement joins TRBV10-3 to TRBJ1-1, with D possibly being TRBD1 (5 bases). Germline loops: CDR1 ENHRY, CDR2 SYGVKD. The CDR3 consists of 14 residues. Trimming shortened V by 5 bases and J by 5 bases, and 15 bases separated the two germline ends. The CDR3 is CAISPGLQGTEAFF. The CDR3 bases are TGTGCCATCAGTCCGGGACTCCAGGGAACTGAAGCTTTCTTT.

The CDR3 loop is CASSFQTLSSYNSPLHF. Written as DNA, the CDR3 is TGTGCCAGCAGCTTTCAGACTTTAAGCTCCTATAATTCACCCCTCCACTTT. V and J are TRBV7-8 and TRBJ1-6, with no clear D. Looked up from germline, CDR1 is SGHVS and CDR2 is FQNEAQ. The germline V and J ends were trimmed by 3 bases and 0 bases, with 12 bases remaining between them. The CDR3 runs to 17 residues.

The V gene is TRBV29-1, the J gene TRBJ2-5; D perhaps matches TRBD1 (6 bases). The CDR3 consists of 13 residues. The germline CDR1 and CDR2 sequences are SQVTM and ANQGSEA. The V end lost 4 bases, the J end lost 1 base, and 10 bases lay between the germline ends. The CDR3 spells CSVVKTGQETQYF. The DNA for the CDR3 is TGCAGCGTTGTGAAGACAGGCCAAGAGACCCAGTACTTC.

The genes are TRBV20-1 and TRBJ1-6; D gene uncertain. This CDR3 has 14 residues. Per germline, CDR1 DFQATT and CDR2 SNEGSKA (reference sequence). Between the trimmed V and J ends, which lost 0 bases and 11 bases, there was a span of 14 bases. CDR3 DNA: TGCAGTGCTAGAGATTATCAAGCTGTTACACCCCTCCACTTT. Translation: CSARDYQAVTPLHF.

The V call is TRBV2, the J call TRBJ1-2; tentative D call: TRBD1 (5 bases). CDR3 length: 15 residues. With 7 bases removed from V and 0 bases from J, the gap between germline ends came to 15 bases. Germline V gene sequence: CDR1 SNHLY, CDR2 FYNNEI. For the CDR3, the DNA is TGTGCCAGCATCAGGGTTCCAGAACCTAACTATGGCTACACCTTC. Its translation is CASIRVPEPNYGYTF.

This clonotype was seen only a few times. The gene calls are TRBV18 and TRBJ2-7; 7 positions match TRBD1. The V gene end was trimmed by 1 base and the J gene end by 3 bases; junction bases not matched to a gene: 3. Germline V lookup: CDR1 KGHSH, CDR2 LQKENI. The CDR3 is 14 residues long. CDR3 nucleotide sequence: TGTGCCAGCTCACCACGGGACAGCCACTACGAGCAGTACTTC. The encoded protein is CASSPRDSHYEQYF.

There are a few counts of this clonotype. The rearrangement uses TRBV28 and TRBJ1-1; perhaps TRBD1 as D (5 bases). This CDR3 comprises 13 residues. CDR1 and CDR2 from the germline V gene are MDHEN and SYDVKM. V was clipped by 6 bases and J by 11 bases, with 19 bases between them. The CDR3 nucleotides read TGTGCCAGCAGCCCCAATACAGGATGGGACGCTTTCTTT. It encodes CASSPNTGWDAFF. Full variable domain (missing parts from reference TRBV28 and TRBJ1-1): DVKVTQSSRYLVKRTGEKVFLECVQDMDHENMFWYRQDPGLGLRLIYFSYDVKMKEKGDIPEGYSVSREKKERFSLILESASTNQTSMYLCASSPNTGWDAFFGQGTRLTVV.

This clonotype showed up many times. This chain joins TRBV11-3 and TRBJ2-5; the match to TRBD1 covers 8 bases. The germline CDR1 and CDR2 sequences are SGHNT and YENEEA. V trimming: 5 bases; J trimming: 2 bases; junction bases outside the gene matches: 7. The CDR3 sequence is 15 residues long. The CDR3 reads CASSKRTGNQETQYF. For the CDR3, the DNA is TGTGCCAGCAGCAAACGGACAGGGAATCAAGAGACCCAGTACTTC. Looking up the rest from reference TRBV11-3 and TRBJ2-5 gives the full variable domain: EAGVVQSPRYKIIEKKQPVAFWCNPISGHNTLYWYLQNLGQGPELLIRYENEEAVDDSQLPKDRFSAERLKGVDSTLKIQPAELGDSAVYLCASSKRTGNQETQYFGPGTRLLVL.

In this sample, this clonotype turned up a few times. The rearrangement uses TRBV12-3 or TRBV12-4 and TRBJ2-6; D possibly corresponds to TRBD2 (5 bases). The CDR3 loop spans 16 amino acids. Trimming stripped 5 bases from V and 2 bases from J, with 13 bases between. DNA of the CDR3: TGTGCCAGCAGTGGAGGAGTTACCGCTGGGGCCAACGTCCTGACTTTC. Protein: CASSGGVTAGANVLTF.

This clonotype was seen ten or more times. The chain uses TRBV9 and TRBJ2-3, with 13 positions matching TRBD2. V shed 4 bases, J shed 0 bases, and the junction held 5 bases outside the gene matches. There are 17 residues in the CDR3. Germline-derived CDR1 and CDR2 are SGDLS and YYNGEE. CDR3 sequence reads: CASSTRLAGGSTDTQYF. The CDR3 DNA sequence: TGTGCCAGCAGCACACGACTAGCGGGGGGTAGCACAGATACGCAGTATTTT.

The V and J genes are TRBV20-1 and TRBJ2-1, with 10 bases lining up with TRBD1. J lost 9 bases, V lost 3 bases, and 8 bases had no gene match. Germline loops: CDR1 DFQATT, CDR2 SNEGSKA (reference sequence). The CDR3 has 14 residues. This CDR3 is CSASDRGRWGEQFF. DNA for the CDR3: TGCAGTGCTAGTGACAGGGGGCGCTGGGGTGAGCAGTTCTTC.

This clonotype was observed at least ten times. The gene calls are TRBV10-3 and TRBJ2-3; 10 positions agree with TRBD2. The CDR3 runs to 15 residues. Looked up from germline, CDR1 is ENHRY and CDR2 is SYGVKD. Trimming at V came to 5 bases and at J to 2 bases, leaving 4 bases not matched to a gene. The CDR3 bases are TGTGCCATCAGTCGACTAGCGGGCGACACAGATACGCAGTATTTT. Encoded protein: CAISRLAGDTDTQYF.

This clonotype was counted many times. The CDR3 region has the DNA TGCAGTGGAGGGGACAGGGCTGAAAAACTGTTTTTT. Its translation is CSGGDRAEKLFF. The V gene is TRBV20-1, the J gene TRBJ1-4; 9 bases line up with TRBD1. The germline gives CDR1 DFQATT, CDR2 SNEGSKA (reference sequence). This CDR3 is built from 12 residues. Trimming cost V 7 bases and J 7 bases; bases outside gene matches: 4.

At least ten counts were recorded for this clonotype. The gene calls are TRBV14 and TRBJ2-1; 8 nucleotides match TRBD1. The CDR3 runs to 16 residues. Germline CDR1 reads SGHDN; CDR2 reads FVKESK. V dropped 1 base and J dropped 8; count of bases not matched to a gene: 10. The CDR3, as DNA: TGTGCCAGCAGCCAAGGATGGGAGACAGGGGATTATGAGCAGTTCTTC. Its translation is CASSQGWETGDYEQFF.

This clonotype showed up just a few times. V and J are TRBV13 and TRBJ2-5, with D perhaps TRBD2 (6 bases). Trimming pared 4 bases from V and 4 bases from J, leaving 16 bases between. From germline, CDR1 is PRHDT and CDR2 FYEKMQ (reference sequence). The CDR3 length is 15 residues. In DNA form, the CDR3 reads TGTGCCAGCAGCTCCAAGGGCGTCGGGGGAGAGACCCAGTACTTC. Its translation is CASSSKGVGGETQYF.

The J gene is TRBJ2-1, the V gene TRBV3-1; TRBD2 agrees at 14 bases. This CDR3 is built from 14 residues. Germline loops: CDR1 LGHDT, CDR2 YNNKEL (reference sequence). V was clipped by 4 bases and J by 10 bases; unmatched bases: 3. CDR3 sequence: CASSPTSGGAEQFF. DNA for the CDR3: TGTGCCAGCAGCCCGACTAGCGGGGGGGCGGAGCAGTTCTTC.

The sample holds many counts of this clonotype. The rearrangement joins TRBV20-1 to TRBJ2-1; the match to TRBD2 covers 11 bases. CDR3 length equals 13 residues. The germline V gene has CDR1 DFQATT and CDR2 SNEGSKA (reference sequence). Trimming cost V 7 bases and J 6 bases; bases outside gene matches: 5. As DNA, the CDR3 is TGCAGTGTAACTAGCGGGGGAGGCAATGAGCAGTTCTTC. Protein product: CSVTSGGGNEQFF.

The chain is built from TRBV20-1 and TRBJ2-7, with TRBD2 matching 7 bases. CDR1 and CDR2 (germline): DFQATT, SNEGSKA (reference sequence). The junction had 0 bases not matched to a gene; V was cut back by 5 bases and J by 5 bases. This CDR3 contains 10 residues. The CDR3 sequence: CSAGGDEQYF. CDR3 nucleotides: TGCAGTGCTGGGGGGGACGAGCAGTACTTC.

The chain joins TRBV20-1 to TRBJ2-2; TRBD2 aligns across 7 bases. V trimming: 0 bases; J trimming: 7 bases; junction bases outside the gene matches: 11. In germline, CDR1 is DFQATT, CDR2 SNEGSKA (reference sequence). This CDR3 region has 16 residues. CDR3 sequence reads: CSARDGEGGKIGELFF. DNA of the CDR3: TGCAGTGCTAGAGATGGGGAGGGAGGGAAGATCGGGGAGCTGTTTTTT.

The rearrangement links TRBV7-3 to TRBJ2-3, with D possibly being TRBD2 (6 bases). The CDR3 is made up of 13 amino acids. Trimming removed 6 bases from V and 5 bases from J, with 12 bases in between. Germline V CDR1 and CDR2: SGHTA, FQGTGA. CDR3 sequence (DNA): TGTGCCAGCAGTTTCGGGGGAATAGATACGCAGTATTTT. Its protein product is CASSFGGIDTQYF.

V gene TRBV10-3 combines with J gene TRBJ2-4, with 11 nucleotides matching TRBD2. This CDR3 region has 19 residues. The ends lost 2 bases at V and 1 base at J; junction bases unmatched: 10. Germline V lookup: CDR1 ENHRY, CDR2 SYGVKD. The CDR3 nucleotides read TGTGCCATCAGTGAGGGGGCTAGCGGGGGGTTGATGGCCAAAAACATTCAGTACTTC. Amino acids: CAISEGASGGLMAKNIQYF.

This clonotype came up a few times. The V call is TRBV20-1, the J call TRBJ2-1; 8 positions agree with TRBD2. Trimming took 3 bases from V and 8 from J; bases not matched to a gene: 9. The germline gives CDR1 DFQATT, CDR2 SNEGSKA (reference sequence). The CDR3 length is 14 residues. CDR3 loop: CSASGGADEDEQFF. The CDR3 nucleotides are TGCAGTGCTAGCGGGGGGGCCGACGAGGATGAGCAGTTCTTC.

In this sample, this clonotype turned up a few times. The chain has TRBV11-2 and TRBJ2-7; tentative D call: TRBD2 (6 bases). Germline CDR1 SGHAT, CDR2 FQNNGV. V was trimmed by 3 bases and J by 4 bases, leaving 13 bases between them. This CDR3 is built from 14 residues. The CDR3 is CASSLTGLTYEQYV. The CDR3 nucleotides are TGTGCCAGCAGCTTGACGGGACTCACGTACGAGCAGTACGTC.

The rearrangement joins TRBV11-2 to TRBJ1-1; the D gene is possibly TRBD1 (6 bases). The germline V gene encodes CDR1 SGHAT and CDR2 FQNNGV. V shed 2 bases and J shed 1 base, with 17 bases lying between them. The CDR3 loop spans 17 amino acids. The CDR3 DNA is TGTGCCAGCAGCTTAAGGCGGATACAGGGAGAGAACACTGAAGCTTTCTTT. Its translation is CASSLRRIQGENTEAFF. Drawing the rest from reference TRBV11-2 and TRBJ1-1, the complete variable domain is EAGVAQSPRYKIIEKRQSVAFWCNPISGHATLYWYQQILGQGPKLLIQFQNNGVVDDSQLPKDRFSAERLKGVDSTLKIQPAKLEDSAVYLCASSLRRIQGENTEAFFGQGTRLTVV.

V usage is TRBV20-1 and J usage is TRBJ2-3, with D possibly matching TRBD2 (5 bases). The CDR3 has 16 amino acids. CDR1 DFQATT and CDR2 SNEGSKA come from the germline V gene (reference sequence). V was shortened by 0 bases and J by 5 bases, with 18 bases between the two germline ends. The chain's CDR3 is CSARDDSRGSGDTQYF. CDR3 nucleotides: TGCAGTGCTAGAGATGATAGCCGGGGAAGTGGAGATACGCAGTATTTT.